This T cell receptor (beta chain) was captured by sequencing in a study of ipilimumab plus nivolumab after autologous stem cell transplantation. Here immunoSEQ multiplex PCR was the method, and the copy in TCRdb shows in-frame clones only, minus some. The data hold 20,000 to 30,000 clones, with just over 85% observed a single time. Checkpoint therapy with ipilimumab 1 mg/kg began 14 to 28 days after transplant. Sequencing was performed on PBMCs, taken in a trial of ipilimumab plus nivolumab as post-transplant consolidation. The clonotype comes from a male donor with diffuse large B-cell lymphoma.

CDR3 amino acids: CASSRTGEETQYF. The CDR3 DNA is TGTGCCAGCAGCCGGACAGGGGAAGAGACCCAGTACTTC. This rearrangement joins TRBV11-2 to TRBJ2-5, with 9 bases matching TRBD1. With V trimmed by 5 bases and J by 3 bases, 1 base remained unmatched. CDR3 length equals 13 residues. Germline V CDR1 and CDR2: SGHAT, FQNNGV.